The 25 T cell receptor beta chains listed next were all sequenced from one sample in a study of immune evolution from preneoplasia to lung adenocarcinoma. Profiling relied on immunoSEQ multiplex PCR, and the TCRdb table lists in-frame clones only, not all of them. The sample has 8,000 to 8,500 clones; approximately 83% are singletons. Material: FFPE invasive lung adenocarcinoma tissue. These receptors were taken from a person aged 45-69 years with lung adenocarcinoma.

The rearrangement uses TRBV4-2 and TRBJ1-2; D remains ambiguous. Trimming took 0 bases from V and 1 from J, leaving 9 bases between them. From germline, CDR1 is LGHNA and CDR2 YNFKEQ. CDR3 length: 15 amino acids. For the CDR3, the DNA is TGTGCCAGCAGCCAAGATCCGGATTTTAACTATGGCTACACCTTC. Protein product: CASSQDPDFNYGYTF.

The chain has TRBV4-1 and TRBJ2-5; D unclear. The germline V and J ends were trimmed by 0 bases and 5 bases, with 7 bases remaining between them. Germline lookup yields CDR1 MGHRA and CDR2 YSYEKL. There are 13 residues in the CDR3. CDR3 sequence reads: CASSQDLVETQYF. CDR3 bases: TGCGCCAGCAGCCAAGATCTGGTGGAGACCCAGTACTTC.

CDR3 DNA: TGTGCCAGTAGTCTTACTAGCGGGAGGGCCGTCAGTCCAAGGGAGACCCAGTACTTC. Protein product: CASSLTSGRAVSPRETQYF. The rearrangement links TRBV19 to TRBJ2-5; TRBD2 aligns across 13 bases. This CDR3 comprises 19 residues. Unmatched junction bases numbered 17, after V lost 5 bases and J lost 5 bases. CDR1 LNHDA and CDR2 SQIVND come from the germline V gene (reference sequence). The whole variable domain, filled in from reference TRBV19 and TRBJ2-5, reads DGGITQSPKYLFRKEGQNVTLSCEQNLNHDAMYWYRQDPGQGLRLIYYSQIVNDFQKGDIAEGYSVSREKKESFPLTVTSAQKNPTAFYLCASSLTSGRAVSPRETQYFGPGTRLLVL.

The V gene is TRBV7-2, the J gene TRBJ1-5, with 7 nucleotides matching TRBD1. V was clipped by 1 base and J by 7 bases; unmatched bases: 10. The V gene's germline CDR1 is SGHTA and CDR2 FQGNSA. This CDR3 is built from 16 residues. The CDR3 loop is CASSLVTTGPEQPQHF. CDR3 in DNA: TGTGCCAGCAGCTTAGTAACGACAGGGCCCGAGCAGCCCCAGCATTTT.

V usage is TRBV29-1 and J usage is TRBJ1-3; D is unclear. Germline loops: CDR1 SQVTM, CDR2 ANQGSEA. The CDR3 has 13 amino acids. The ends were cut back, 8 bases at V and 0 bases at J, with 11 bases in the middle. CDR3 loop: CSHTKDSGNTIYF. The CDR3 DNA sequence: TGCAGCCATACAAAAGACTCTGGAAACACCATATATTTT.

This chain joins TRBV6-1 and TRBJ2-7; 8 nucleotides line up with TRBD1. CDR3 length equals 16 residues. V dropped 3 bases and J dropped 7; count of bases not matched to a gene: 14. CDR1 and CDR2 (germline): MNHNS, SASEGT. CDR3 coding DNA: TGTGCCAGCAGTGAGGCCCTAGGACAGGGCGCGGGGGAGCAGTACTTC. Protein: CASSEALGQGAGEQYF.

The chain links TRBV6-1 to TRBJ2-2; tentatively, D is TRBD1 (7 bases). The CDR3 has 16 residues. The germline V gene has CDR1 MNHNS and CDR2 SASEGT. Trimming cost V 1 base and J 3 bases, with 12 bases left between them. CDR3 sequence (DNA): TGTGCCAGCAGTGAAGTTGGCAGGGGGGACACCGGGGAGCTGTTTTTT. It is translated as CASSEVGRGDTGELFF.

This sequence joins TRBV4-1 and TRBJ2-1, with D maybe TRBD2 (5 bases). V lost 1 base and J lost 6, with 13 bases in between. The CDR3 sequence is 15 residues long. Germline V gene sequence: CDR1 MGHRA, CDR2 YSYEKL. CDR3 sequence: CASSQGTRNPNEQFF. The DNA of the CDR3 is TGCGCCAGCAGCCAAGGTACTAGAAACCCCAATGAGCAGTTCTTC.

This clone is a singleton in its sample. The chain combines TRBV10-1 with TRBJ2-5; 8 positions match TRBD1. V was pared by 2 bases and J by 7 bases, with 3 bases of the junction left unmatched. Per germline, CDR1 WNHNN and CDR2 SYGVQD (reference sequence). The CDR3 is 13 residues long. In DNA form, the CDR3 reads TGCGCCAGCAGTGAGGGGACAGGCGGGACCCAGTACTTC. This translates into CASSEGTGGTQYF.

The CDR3 loop is CASSHQGTQPQHF. DNA of the CDR3: TGTGCCAGTAGTCATCAGGGGACTCAGCCCCAGCATTTT. The V call is TRBV19, the J call TRBJ1-5; maybe TRBD1 (6 bases). The CDR3 is 13 amino acids. With 5 bases removed from V and 6 bases from J, the gap between germline ends came to 11 bases. Germline-derived CDR1 and CDR2 are LNHDA and SQIVND (reference sequence).

The rearrangement uses TRBV5-1 and TRBJ2-3; TRBD2 agrees at 7 bases. CDR1 and CDR2 from the germline V gene are SGHRS and YFSETQ. This CDR3 is built from 19 residues. With V trimmed by 4 bases and J by 2 bases, 19 bases remained unmatched. The CDR3 region is CASSQLKYDLADSTDTQYF. DNA for the CDR3: TGCGCCAGCAGCCAACTGAAATACGATCTAGCGGATTCCACAGATACGCAGTATTTT.

The rearrangement links TRBV5-1 to TRBJ1-4; no reliable D call. The length of the CDR3 is 17 residues. V lost 4 bases, J lost 4 bases, and 20 bases lay in between. Germline assignment: CDR1 SGHRS and CDR2 YFSETQ. CDR3 region: CASSLGTDPVNNEKLFF. The CDR3 coding sequence is TGCGCCAGCAGCCTTGGCACAGATCCGGTGAATAATGAAAAACTGTTTTTT. The full variable domain, in which reference TRBV5-1 and TRBJ1-4 provide the parts outside the CDR3, is KAGVTQTPRYLIKTRGQQVTLSCSPISGHRSVSWYQQTPGQGLQFLFEYFSETQRNKGNFPGRFSGRQFSNSRSEMNVSTLELGDSALYLCASSLGTDPVNNEKLFFGSGTQLSVL.

The chain employs TRBV7-6 and TRBJ2-2, with TRBD2 identical over 10 bases. Germline CDR1 SGHVS, CDR2 FNYEAQ. Germline trimming cut 10 bases from V and 5 bases from J; bases unmatched to any gene: 7. This CDR3 region has 14 residues. CDR3 protein: CAKDIAGGTGELFF. The CDR3 nucleotides read TGTGCCAAAGATATAGCGGGGGGAACCGGGGAGCTGTTTTTT. Full variable domain (missing parts from reference TRBV7-6 and TRBJ2-2): GAGVSQSPRYKVTKRGQDVALRCDPISGHVSLYWYRQALGQGPEFLTYFNYEAQQDKSGLPNDRFSAERPEGSISTLTIQRTEQRDSAMYRCAKDIAGGTGELFFGEGSRLTVL.

The DNA of the CDR3 is TGCGCCAGCAGCTTGTTGGTGGGCCTCCCCTACGAGCAGTACTTC. It codes for CASSLLVGLPYEQYF. The chain carries TRBV5-1 and TRBJ2-7; D uncertain. From germline, CDR1 is SGHRS and CDR2 YFSETQ. The CDR3 is 15 residues long. V was clipped by 1 base and J by 2 bases, with 13 bases between them.

Note on this clone: Germline and junction disagree at one end, which may indicate a read error. The chain joins TRBV11-2 to TRBJ2-7, with TRBD1 matching over 8 bases. Germline values: CDR1 SGHAT, CDR2 FQNNGV. The CDR3 length is 16 residues. The CDR3 region is CVSSHPEGQGAYEQYF. DNA for the CDR3: TGTGTCAGCAGCCATCCCGAAGGACAGGGAGCCTACGAGCAGTACTTC.

The rearrangement links TRBV15 to TRBJ2-2; 9 nucleotides match TRBD2. This CDR3 is built from 16 residues. Germline CDR1 and CDR2: LNHNV and YYDKDF (reference sequence). V was clipped by 0 bases and J by 6 bases; unmatched bases: 5. CDR3 coding DNA: TGTGCCACCAGCAGAGATAGCGGGAGTGGGGCCGGGGAGCTGTTTTTT. Translating it yields CATSRDSGSGAGELFF.

This sequence joins TRBV10-2 and TRBJ2-5, with TRBD2 matching 7 bases. CDR1 and CDR2 (germline): WSHSY, SAAADI. The length of the CDR3 is 13 residues. J was trimmed by 6 bases and V by 7 bases; bases with no gene match: 8. CDR3 amino acids: CASKTGGGKTQYF. Written as DNA, the CDR3 is TGCGCCAGCAAAACTGGGGGGGGGAAGACCCAGTACTTC.

This chain connects TRBV28 to TRBJ2-1; TRBD2 matches 8 bases. The V and J ends lost 7 bases and 3 bases, in that order; junction bases with no gene match: 5. The length of the CDR3 is 14 residues. Germline V CDR1 and CDR2: MDHEN, SYDVKM. The DNA of the CDR3 is TGTGCCAGCACAGCGGGAGAGTTCTACAATGAGCAGTTCTTC. Protein: CASTAGEFYNEQFF.

This sequence joins TRBV27 and TRBJ2-1; 8 bases agree with TRBD2. V was clipped by 10 bases and J by 12 bases; unmatched bases: 14. From germline, CDR1 is MNHEY and CDR2 SMNVEV (reference sequence). The CDR3 is 13 amino acids. The chain's CDR3 is CATGGTLDHGQFF. The CDR3 nucleotides read TGTGCCACGGGAGGGACGCTGGACCACGGGCAGTTCTTC.

V and J are TRBV7-9 and TRBJ2-3; D possibly uses TRBD1 or TRBD2 (5 bases each). Germline loops: CDR1 SEHNR, CDR2 FQNEAQ (reference sequence). The V end lost 1 base, the J end lost 9 bases, and 14 bases lay between the germline ends. The CDR3 totals 14 residues. The CDR3 sequence: CASSLGGAEDTQYF. CDR3 nucleotides: TGTGCCAGCAGCTTAGGGGGCGCGGAGGACACGCAGTATTTT.

Worth noting for this clone: Other nucleotide sequences from this sample produce the same CDR3. The V and J genes are TRBV6-5 and TRBJ2-3, with D unresolved. V lost 7 bases to trimming and J lost 5 bases, with 7 bases between them. This CDR3 has 11 amino acids. Germline CDR1 reads MNHEY; CDR2 reads SVGAGI. CDR3 in DNA: TGTGCCAGCACCTATGGAGATACGCAGTATTTT. This sequence encodes CASTYGDTQYF.

This clone was counted only a few times. V is TRBV7-3 and J is TRBJ1-2; D gene uncertain. The CDR3 is made up of 13 amino acids. Trimming removed 2 bases from V and 0 bases from J, with 4 bases in between. Germline V CDR1 and CDR2: SGHTA, FQGTGA. This CDR3 is CASSLGTNYGYTF. The CDR3 coding sequence is TGTGCCAGCAGCTTAGGTACTAACTATGGCTACACCTTC. The variable domain in full, with the rest retrieved from reference TRBV7-3 and TRBJ1-2, is GAGVSQTPSNKVTEKGKYVELRCDPISGHTALYWYRQSLGQGPEFLIYFQGTGAADDSGLPNDRFFAVRPEGSVSTLKIQRTERGDSAVYLCASSLGTNYGYTFGSGTRLTVV.

Here the CDR3 DNA reads TGTGCCAGCAGTGCGGACGGACTGGACTACAATGAGCAGTTCTTC. It encodes CASSADGLDYNEQFF. The V and J genes are TRBV2 and TRBJ2-1, with D possibly TRBD2 on 5 matching bases. There are 15 residues in the CDR3. Trimming cost V 4 bases and J 3 bases, with 13 bases left between them. Germline assignment: CDR1 SNHLY and CDR2 FYNNEI.

The J gene is TRBJ2-2, the V gene TRBV29-1, with D perhaps TRBD2 (7 bases). The CDR3 contains 15 residues. Trimming removed 5 bases at V and 6 bases at J, with 19 bases between. Germline CDR1 reads SQVTM; CDR2 reads ANQGSEA. CDR3 loop: CSVPGGARDAGELFF. The CDR3 coding sequence is TGCAGCGTTCCTGGGGGGGCCAGGGACGCCGGGGAGCTGTTTTTT.

J is TRBJ1-2 and V is TRBV19; 9 bases line up with TRBD1. The CDR3 consists of 15 residues. Germline values: CDR1 LNHDA, CDR2 SQIVND (reference sequence). The J segment lost 3 bases and the V segment lost 7 bases, leaving 9 bases of the junction unmatched. The CDR3 nucleotides read TGTGCCAGTACCGGGACAGGGTGGGCTGACTATGGCTACACCTTC. Translation: CASTGTGWADYGYTF. Drawing the rest from reference TRBV19 and TRBJ1-2, the complete variable domain is DGGITQSPKYLFRKEGQNVTLSCEQNLNHDAMYWYRQDPGQGLRLIYYSQIVNDFQKGDIAEGYSVSREKKESFPLTVTSAQKNPTAFYLCASTGTGWADYGYTFGSGTRLTVV.